Shown below are 27 T cell receptor beta chains from a single sample sequenced in a study of regulatory T cells in long-lasting Graves disease. Sample time point: newly diagnosed GD, antithyroid drugs for less than 3 months. With RNA extracted from PBMCs as input, the TCR library was made. With iRepertoire HTBI primers and Arm-PCR of CDR3 regions, TCR beta libraries were built. TCRdb recomputed calls from the multiplex PCR reads with MiXCR, one row per CDR3 protein. This sample has 500,000 or so distinct CDR3 sequences, with approximately 14% found just once. The same specimen was also included in a second study, on T cells in Graves' hyperthyroidism and ophthalmopathy.

This specimen consisted of peripheral blood mononuclear cells (PBMCs), obtained at new diagnosis, from a patient treated with antithyroid drugs. The source is a woman aged 50 to 60 with Graves disease.

In its sample, this clonotype was seen a few times. Because it lacks the conserved phenylalanine or tryptophan at the end, this CDR3 is likely a read error. The chain joins TRBV20-1 to TRBJ1-1; D remains ambiguous. Germline-derived CDR1 and CDR2 are DFQATT and SNEGSKA (reference sequence). Trimming took off 1 base at V and 7 bases at J, with 13 bases between the two ends. The CDR3 consists of 13 residues. For the CDR3, the DNA is TGCAGTGCTAGAGTGGGTTCGGGTCGTGAAGCTTTCTCT. As protein: CSARVGSGREAFS.

This clonotype occurred a few times. The gene calls are TRBV14 and TRBJ1-4; the D is unclear. V was pared by 1 base and J by 8 bases, with 8 bases between. CDR3 length: 13 residues. The germline CDR1 and CDR2 sequences are SGHDN and FVKESK. CDR3 in amino acids: CASSQGIREKLFF. The CDR3 nucleotides read TGTGCCAGCAGCCAAGGGATTCGGGAAAAACTGTTTTTT.

The gene calls are TRBV5-4 and TRBJ2-1; TRBD2 might be the D (5 bases). CDR3 length: 13 amino acids. V lost 0 bases and J 8 bases, leaving 9 bases between the germline ends. CDR1 SGHNT and CDR2 YYREEE come from the germline V gene (reference sequence). In DNA form, the CDR3 reads TGTGCCAGCAGCTTGGAACTAGGGTATGAGCAGTTCTTC. Translated, it gives CASSLELGYEQFF.

The V gene is TRBV3-1, the J gene TRBJ1-1; unclear D gene. Trimming stripped 0 bases from V and 4 bases from J, with 12 bases between. The germline V gene encodes CDR1 LGHDT and CDR2 YNNKEL (reference sequence). The CDR3 runs 15 residues. The chain's CDR3 is CASSQDSGSRTEAFF. CDR3 nucleotide sequence: TGTGCCAGCAGCCAAGATAGCGGGTCGCGCACTGAAGCTTTCTTT.

The gene calls are TRBV2 and TRBJ2-6, with D hard to call. CDR1 is SNHLY and CDR2 is FYNNEI in the germline V gene. CDR3 length: 15 amino acids. Trimming shortened V by 5 bases and J by 0 bases, and 8 bases separated the two germline ends. The CDR3 protein is CASSYQYSGANVLTF. Here the CDR3 DNA reads TGTGCCAGCAGTTACCAGTACTCTGGGGCCAACGTCCTGACTTTC.

The chain couples TRBV5-6 to TRBJ1-5; D call uncertain. The CDR3 consists of 17 residues. Trimming removed 4 bases from V and 0 bases from J, with 17 bases in between. Germline CDR1 reads SGHDT; CDR2 reads YYEEEE. The CDR3 reads CASSQHARTDSNQPQHF. DNA for the CDR3: TGTGCCAGCAGCCAACATGCTCGGACCGATAGCAATCAGCCCCAGCATTTT.

This clonotype has a count of ten or more. DNA of the CDR3: TGCGCCAGCAGCTTGCGTTCTAGCGTAAACTACAATGAGCAGTTCTTC. Translating gives CASSLRSSVNYNEQFF. This chain uses TRBV5-1 with TRBJ2-1, with D possibly TRBD2 on 6 matching bases. CDR1 and CDR2 from the germline V gene are SGHRS and YFSETQ. Trimming left V 1 base short and J 3 bases short, with 14 bases between. This CDR3 spans 16 amino acids.

This clonotype showed up just once. The rearrangement uses TRBV27 and TRBJ2-1; tentative D call: TRBD1 (5 bases). The V gene lost 7 bases and the J gene lost 1 base, with 20 bases spanning the gap. Germline CDR1 and CDR2: MNHEY and SMNVEV (reference sequence). CDR3 length: 17 amino acids. CDR3 in amino acids: CASKKGAGRSSYNEQFF. CDR3 in DNA: TGTGCCAGCAAGAAAGGGGCAGGGCGCTCTTCCTACAATGAGCAGTTCTTC.

This chain connects TRBV6-2 or TRBV6-3 to TRBJ2-4; no definite D call. V lost 0 bases and J 0 bases, leaving 9 bases between the germline ends. Per the germline V gene, CDR1 is MNHEY and CDR2 is SVGEGT. CDR3 length: 16 amino acids. As DNA, the CDR3 is TGTGCCAGCAGTTACTCGACGCATCTAGCCAAAAACATTCAGTACTTC. This gives the protein CASSYSTHLAKNIQYF.

This clonotype was found a few times. The chain recombines TRBV7-2 with TRBJ2-7; D gene ambiguous. The CDR3 extends over 14 amino acids. V lost 4 bases and J 7 bases, leaving 17 bases between the germline ends. Germline CDR1 SGHTA, CDR2 FQGNSA. In nucleotides, the CDR3 is TGTGCCAGCAGCTCCCGGGTTCATCAGAGGGAGCAGTACTTC. Its translation is CASSSRVHQREQYF.

In its sample, this clonotype was seen many times. The chain has TRBV28 and TRBJ2-5; 16 bases map to TRBD2. This CDR3 is built from 17 residues. The V segment lost 5 bases and the J segment 5 bases; nucleotides outside the gene matches: 8. Germline CDR1 reads MDHEN; CDR2 reads SYDVKM. The CDR3 DNA sequence: TGTGCCAGCAGTCCGGGACTAGCGGGAGGGGGGAGGGAGACCCAGTACTTC. The encoded protein is CASSPGLAGGGRETQYF.

This clonotype was recorded many times. This rearrangement joins TRBV6-2 or TRBV6-3 to TRBJ2-7; D uncertain. The germline V and J ends were trimmed by 0 bases and 5 bases, with 14 bases remaining between them. Germline assignment: CDR1 MNHEY and CDR2 SVGEGT. The CDR3 has 15 amino acids. Written as DNA, the CDR3 is TGTGCCAGCAGTTACTCGAATCAGCGTCTCGACGAGCAGTACTTC. Translating gives CASSYSNQRLDEQYF.

V gene TRBV5-4 combines with J gene TRBJ2-5; D is perhaps TRBD2 (6 bases). This CDR3 contains 14 residues. Germline loops: CDR1 SGHNT, CDR2 YYREEE (reference sequence). With 3 bases removed from V and 1 base from J, the gap between germline ends came to 10 bases. CDR3 loop: CASSWGGTQETQYF. The DNA for the CDR3 is TGTGCCAGCAGCTGGGGAGGTACCCAAGAGACCCAGTACTTC.

Turning to this clonotype: A read error may be the cause here, since a much bigger clone is one base away. The gene calls are TRBV2 and TRBJ1-1; possibly TRBD1 for D (6 bases). The germline gives CDR1 SNHLY, CDR2 FYNNEI. This CDR3 spans 15 amino acids. With 5 bases removed from V and 3 bases from J, the gap between germline ends came to 16 bases. The CDR3 bases are TGTGCCAGCAGTCTCACAGGGCCGAGTGACACTGAAGCTTTCTTT. Its translation is CASSLTGPSDTEAFF.

The chain combines TRBV20-1 with TRBJ2-1, with 9 nucleotides matching TRBD1. This CDR3 contains 14 residues. V lost 6 bases, J lost 7 bases, and 10 bases stayed unmatched. Germline V lookup: CDR1 DFQATT, CDR2 SNEGSKA (reference sequence). CDR3 sequence (DNA): TGCAGTGCCTCGGACAGGGGCTTCGGGAATGAGCAGTTCTTC. This encodes CSASDRGFGNEQFF.

Only a few counts were recorded for this clonotype. V gene TRBV27 combines with J gene TRBJ2-2, with D possibly being TRBD1 (5 bases). V dropped 6 bases and J dropped 5 bases, with 19 bases sitting between them. Germline V lookup: CDR1 MNHEY, CDR2 SMNVEV (reference sequence). The CDR3 length is 16 residues. The CDR3 sequence is CASRAQGSPKTGELFF. The CDR3 DNA reads as TGTGCCAGCAGGGCCCAGGGTAGCCCAAAAACCGGGGAGCTGTTTTTT.

In its sample, this clonotype was seen many times. The genes are TRBV10-3 and TRBJ2-3; no firm D call. The length of the CDR3 is 15 residues. From germline, CDR1 is ENHRY and CDR2 SYGVKD. Trimming removed 5 bases at V and 3 bases at J, with 15 bases between. The CDR3 spells CAISTPIDGTDTQYF. CDR3 bases: TGTGCCATCAGTACACCGATCGACGGGACAGATACGCAGTATTTT.

This clonotype was observed a few times. This chain links TRBV13 with TRBJ2-7; 9 nucleotides match TRBD1. Trimming took 3 bases from V and 2 from J; bases not matched to a gene: 5. The CDR3 spans 15 residues. Germline CDR1 PRHDT, CDR2 FYEKMQ (reference sequence). CDR3 amino acids: CASSFPGQGAYEQYF. In DNA, the CDR3 is TGTGCCAGCAGCTTTCCGGGACAGGGCGCCTACGAGCAGTACTTC.

This clonotype occurred many times. The chain joins TRBV20-1 to TRBJ1-5, with 8 bases aligning to TRBD1. V gave up 5 bases and J gave up 6 bases; unmatched junction bases: 12. Germline CDR1 and CDR2: DFQATT and SNEGSKA (reference sequence). This CDR3 comprises 15 residues. CDR3 DNA: TGCAGTGCTTACGGACAGGGCTTAATTAGTCAGCCCCAGCATTTT. Residues: CSAYGQGLISQPQHF.

This clonotype came up many times. The gene calls are TRBV28 and TRBJ2-5, with TRBD2 matching over 12 bases. Germline assignment: CDR1 MDHEN and CDR2 SYDVKM. The CDR3 is 17 residues long. Germline trimming cut 5 bases from V and 2 bases from J; bases unmatched to any gene: 9. The CDR3 region has the DNA TGTGCCAGCAGTCCAGGACTAGCGGGACGGGGGCAAGAGACCCAGTACTTC. The encoded protein is CASSPGLAGRGQETQYF.

In this sample, this clonotype turned up many times. Germline is not matched at one junction end, which may reflect a read error. V and J are TRBV5-5 and TRBJ1-4; D uncertain. The CDR3 sequence is 11 residues long. The germline V gene encodes CDR1 SGHKS and CDR2 YYEKEE (reference sequence). CDR3 amino acids: CASSLVGSWTF. In DNA form, the CDR3 reads TGTGCCAGCAGCTTGGTTGGGTCTTGGACTTTT.

To note about this clonotype: A clone one base away is much larger, so this may be a read error. The J gene is TRBJ2-7, the V gene TRBV3-1; a weak D match, TRBD1 (6 bases). Between the trimmed V and J ends, which lost 4 bases and 6 bases, there was a span of 10 bases. The CDR3 has 12 amino acids. Germline V lookup: CDR1 LGHDT, CDR2 YNNKEL (reference sequence). CDR3 sequence reads: CASSLGAVEQYF. The CDR3 DNA sequence: TGTGCCAGCAGCCTGGGGGCGGTCGAGCAGTACTTC.

This clonotype was seen a few times. The chain links TRBV20-1 to TRBJ1-3; D ambiguous. The germline V and J ends were trimmed by 3 bases and 1 base, with 22 bases remaining between them. Germline CDR1 reads DFQATT; CDR2 reads SNEGSKA (reference sequence). The CDR3 runs 18 residues. The CDR3 sequence: CSARPPNMNQGSGNTIYF. The CDR3 DNA sequence: TGCAGTGCTAGGCCCCCGAACATGAACCAAGGATCTGGAAACACCATATATTTT.

At least ten counts were recorded for this clonotype. This sequence joins TRBV28 and TRBJ1-6; D is perhaps TRBD1 (6 bases). This CDR3 is 16 amino acids long. V was clipped by 6 bases and J by 3 bases, with 15 bases between them. Germline V CDR1 and CDR2: MDHEN, SYDVKM. The CDR3 is CASSKAGGDYNSPLHF. The CDR3 DNA sequence: TGTGCCAGCAGCAAGGCGGGGGGCGACTATAATTCACCCCTCCACTTT.

This clonotype was recorded at least ten times. This chain connects TRBV28 to TRBJ2-7, with 9 positions matching TRBD1. The CDR3 covers 13 residues. The germline gives CDR1 MDHEN, CDR2 SYDVKM. J was trimmed by 10 bases and V by 4 bases; bases with no gene match: 8. CDR3 nucleotides: TGTGCCAGCAGTTCACCGGGACAGGGACGACAGTACTTC. Amino acid sequence: CASSSPGQGRQYF.

This clonotype was seen only a few times. The CDR3: CASSFWDRGQETQYF. The CDR3 DNA is TGTGCCAGCAGCTTTTGGGACAGGGGGCAAGAGACCCAGTACTTC. The chain employs TRBV7-8 and TRBJ2-5, with 11 bases identical to TRBD1. The V gene's germline CDR1 is SGHVS and CDR2 FQNEAQ. Unmatched junction bases numbered 2, after V lost 3 bases and J lost 2 bases. This CDR3 region has 15 residues. Full variable domain (missing parts from reference TRBV7-8 and TRBJ2-5): GAGVSQSPRYKVAKRGQDVALRCDPISGHVSLFWYQQALGQGPEFLTYFQNEAQLDKSGLPSDRFFAERPEGSVSTLKIQRTQQEDSAVYLCASSFWDRGQETQYFGPGTRLLVL.

In this sample, this clonotype turned up many times. This chain connects TRBV28 to TRBJ2-7, with 9 bases matching TRBD1. CDR3 size: 13 residues. Germline V CDR1 and CDR2: MDHEN, SYDVKM. V trimming: 6 bases; J trimming: 8 bases; junction bases outside the gene matches: 8. The CDR3, as DNA: TGTGCCAGCAGGACGGGACAGGGTTACAAGCAGTACTTC. This codes for CASRTGQGYKQYF.